There are many counts of the clone carrying this T cell receptor beta chain. This sample was taken from a study of metastatic and nonmetastatic thyroid tumors. Germline lookup yields CDR1 LNHDA and CDR2 SQIVND (reference sequence). The CDR3 is 13 amino acids. The V end lost 3 bases, the J end lost 10 bases, and 10 bases lay between the germline ends. Using MiXCR, TCRdb reanalyzed the PCR reads. The sample lists around 38,000 clones, 26% seen once, with 8% to 10% in the top ten. Every patient was untreated before thyroid surgery. The sample was blood. This TCR came from a female donor with papillary thyroid cancer or a benign thyroid nodule (not recorded which). Some clones in this sample may be carry-over from other donors' samples. The V call is TRBV19, the J call TRBJ1-6; D remains ambiguous. The CDR3 region is CASSIGRLSPLHF. Written as DNA, the CDR3 is TGTGCCAGTAGTATCGGACGGCTGTCACCCCTCCACTTT.